This record concerns one T cell receptor beta chain sequence. Its antigen remains unidentified. In germline, CDR1 is MNHNY, CDR2 SVGAGI (reference sequence). After removal of 5 bases from V and 4 bases from J, the junction contained 1 base not matched to a gene. This CDR3 comprises 14 residues. The sample comes from a study of cytomegalovirus exposure and HLA in healthy donors. Study information: In an early release, HLA-typed donors contributed tens of millions of unique TCR sequences.

PCR employed 60 Vbeta and 13 Jbeta primers. Profiled with immunoSEQ multiplex PCR; TCRdb holds only in-frame clones, not every one. The table lists approximately 190,000 clones, around four fifths of them singletons. General study points: Available immune exposure information covered CMV serostatus only. Using a false discovery rate of 0.05, a later analysis showed that 15,000 to 20,000 TCR beta sequences were associated with HLA alleles. A missense variant in DCLRE1C was later tied to TCR beta V- and J-gene trimming.

The material sequenced was PBMCs. The chain links TRBV6-6 to TRBJ2-1, with TRBD2 matching over 11 bases. The sequence derives from a woman in her 50s in good health and CMV-seropositive. The CDR3 reads CASSLAGGYNEQFF. The CDR3 nucleotides are TGTGCCAGCAGTCTAGCGGGGGGTTACAATGAGCAGTTCTTC.